This TCR beta chain came from a study of cytomegalovirus exposure and HLA in healthy donors. Primers: 60 Vbeta forward and 13 Jbeta reverse. Some clones are missing from TCRdb's copy, which holds only in-frame ones; the method was immunoSEQ multiplex PCR. The repertoire has approximately 88,000 clones, over 60% of them found once; the top ten carry more than 3.5%. General study findings and limits: Among the CMV-associated chains, a few were confirmed in vitro as specific for CMV antigens. Among immune exposure information, only CMV serostatus was available.

As regards this clone: Its specificity is not known.

CDR3 length equals 13 residues. Germline CDR1 and CDR2: SNHLY and FYNNEI. J gave up 7 bases and V 4 bases, and 3 bases lay outside the gene matches. The gene calls are TRBV2 and TRBJ2-3, with 9 nucleotides matching TRBD2. This receptor was taken from a man aged 30 to 45 in good health and CMV-seronegative. Material: PBMCs. The CDR3 loop is CASSGLAENTQYF. In nucleotides, the CDR3 is TGTGCCAGCAGTGGACTAGCGGAAAATACGCAGTATTTT.